The 14 T cell receptor beta chains below all came from one sample that was sequenced in a study of shared clonotypes between healthy human individuals (TCRdb year 2020). CD8 naive samples were obtained by positive selection for CCR7 among CD45RO-negative cells, yielding a CD45RA+CCR7+ population from which TemRA cells were excluded. Library creation used the immunoSEQ multiplex PCR assay. The immuneACCESS repertoire file appears here via TCRdb, limited to in-frame rearrangements. These files lack a portion of the clones; in checked studies, under half of the deficit traces to unresolved V genes, and the cause of the others is not known. Across this sample there are about 2.2 million clones, with 93% seen only once. 1.5% to 2% of the sample goes to the ten largest clones. The sequenced material came from naive CD8+ T cells from PBMCs. This sample's cell subset or site label indicates: CD45RA+CCR7+. All receptors come from a young man in good health. Some clones in this sample may be carry-over from other donors' samples.

The V call is TRBV10-3, the J call TRBJ1-2, with TRBD1 matching 7 bases. Trimming took 0 bases from V and 6 from J; bases not matched to a gene: 10. Germline loops: CDR1 ENHRY, CDR2 SYGVKD. The CDR3 consists of 16 residues. In nucleotides, the CDR3 is TGTGCCATCAGTGAGTCCAATTTGAACAGGGGCCATGGCTACACCTTC. Translating gives CAISESNLNRGHGYTF.

Details on this clone: This same CDR3 is encoded by further DNA sequences in the sample. The chain links TRBV15 to TRBJ1-2, with a weak D call TRBD1 (5 bases). V was clipped by 1 base and J by 6 bases, with 9 bases between them. The CDR3 consists of 13 residues. Germline-derived CDR1 and CDR2 are LNHNV and YYDKDF (reference sequence). The CDR3 nucleotides read TGTGCCACCAGCAGAGGCAGGGTAGATGGCTACACCTTC. Protein: CATSRGRVDGYTF. The full variable domain, its missing parts supplied by reference TRBV15 and TRBJ1-2, is DAMVIQNPRYQVTQFGKPVTLSCSQTLNHNVMYWYQQKSSQAPKLLFHYYDKDFNNEADTPDNFQSRRPNTSFCFLDIRSPGLGDTAMYLCATSRGRVDGYTFGSGTRLTVV.

The chain joins TRBV7-2 to TRBJ1-5, with a tentative D call TRBD1 (6 bases). V was pared by 0 bases and J by 7 bases, with 13 bases between. The CDR3 runs to 15 residues. Germline values: CDR1 SGHTA, CDR2 FQGNSA. The chain's CDR3 is CASSLATGSGQPQHF. Here the CDR3 DNA reads TGTGCCAGCAGCTTAGCTACAGGGTCCGGGCAGCCCCAGCATTTT. Based on the CDR3 plus reference TRBV7-2 and TRBJ1-5, the full variable domain is GAGVSQSPSNKVTEKGKDVELRCDPISGHTALYWYRQSLGQGLEFLIYFQGNSAPDKSGLPSDRFSAERTGGSVSTLTIQRTQQEDSAVYLCASSLATGSGQPQHFGDGTRLSIL.

This chain connects TRBV9 to TRBJ1-5, with D uncertain. V lost 2 bases and J lost 5, with 11 bases in between. Germline V gene lookup returns CDR1 SGDLS and CDR2 YYNGEE. This CDR3 region has 14 residues. The CDR3 spells CASSVGPSHQPQHF. CDR3 bases: TGTGCCAGCAGCGTGGGTCCGTCCCATCAGCCCCAGCATTTT.

This chain links TRBV11-1 with TRBJ2-3; 8 bases are shared with TRBD2. The CDR3 loop spans 16 amino acids. Germline V CDR1 and CDR2: SGHAT, FQDESV (reference sequence). V shed 2 bases and J 0 bases; nucleotides not matched to a gene: 4. CDR3 bases: TGTGCCAGCAGCTTAAGGACTAGCCGAAGCACAGATACGCAGTATTTT. Encoded protein: CASSLRTSRSTDTQYF.

V and J are TRBV30 and TRBJ2-5; D is possibly TRBD2 (6 bases). Trimming took off 3 bases at V and 5 bases at J, with 13 bases between the two ends. CDR1 is GTSNPN, CDR2 SVGIG, per germline (reference sequence). This CDR3 is 13 amino acids long. In DNA form, the CDR3 reads TGTGCCTGGAGCACGGACCTAGCGGAGACCCAGTACTTC. Its protein is CAWSTDLAETQYF.

V is TRBV28 and J is TRBJ2-4, with a tentative D call TRBD2 (6 bases). V was cut by 6 bases and J by 8 bases, with 20 bases left in between. Germline CDR1 reads MDHEN; CDR2 reads SYDVKM. CDR3 length: 15 amino acids. CDR3 in amino acids: CASRPHGASGDIQYF. As DNA, the CDR3 is TGTGCCAGCAGGCCCCATGGCGCATCGGGGGACATTCAGTACTTC. Full variable domain (remainder filled in from reference TRBV28 and TRBJ2-4): DVKVTQSSRYLVKRTGEKVFLECVQDMDHENMFWYRQDPGLGLRLIYFSYDVKMKEKGDIPEGYSVSREKKERFSLILESASTNQTSMYLCASRPHGASGDIQYFGAGTRLSVL.

This chain joins TRBV7-8 and TRBJ1-1, with a tentative D call TRBD1 (5 bases). The germline CDR1 and CDR2 sequences are SGHVS and FQNEAQ. V was shortened by 5 bases and J by 3 bases, with 22 bases between the two germline ends. This CDR3 contains 17 residues. CDR3 sequence: CASSLILLGVSDTEAFF. CDR3 bases: TGTGCCAGCAGCCTGATATTGCTGGGGGTTTCTGACACTGAAGCTTTCTTT.

In the case of this clone: This sample includes further DNA sequences coding for the same CDR3. This chain joins TRBV27 and TRBJ1-5; D call uncertain. Germline values: CDR1 MNHEY, CDR2 SMNVEV (reference sequence). V lost 2 bases to trimming and J lost 4 bases, with 6 bases between them. CDR3 length: 13 amino acids. As DNA, the CDR3 is TGTGCCAGCAGTTTACTAGGTAATCAGCCCCAGCATTTT. Translation: CASSLLGNQPQHF.

With regard to this clone: Its ends do not fully match the called genes, so a read error is possible. The chain combines TRBV10-2 with TRBJ1-5, with D possibly being TRBD1 (5 bases). Germline V gives CDR1 WSHSY, CDR2 SAAADI. The CDR3 covers 15 residues. The CDR3 bases are TGCGCCAGCAGTGAGTCGTGGGGGTTTCATCAACCCCAGCATTTT. This encodes CASSESWGFHQPQHF.

The chain employs TRBV28 and TRBJ1-4; 7 bases are shared with TRBD1. Germline values: CDR1 MDHEN, CDR2 SYDVKM. Unmatched junction bases numbered 8, after V lost 2 bases and J lost 5 bases. This CDR3 region has 16 residues. The CDR3 DNA reads as TGTGCCAGCAGTTTAATCTCCGACAGGGAGAATGAAAAACTGTTTTTT. Translation: CASSLISDRENEKLFF.

Concerning this clone: This same CDR3 is encoded by further DNA sequences in the sample. This chain connects TRBV5-1 to TRBJ1-1; D possibly corresponds to TRBD1 (5 bases). Germline V gives CDR1 SGHRS, CDR2 YFSETQ. The V end lost 0 bases, the J end lost 1 base, and 7 bases lay between the germline ends. This CDR3 has 14 residues. The chain's CDR3 is CASSLAGGNTEAFF. The CDR3 DNA is TGCGCCAGCAGCTTGGCTGGGGGGAACACTGAAGCTTTCTTT.

This clone has just one count. This sequence joins TRBV27 and TRBJ1-5; TRBD1 agrees at 9 bases. Germline V gene data show CDR1 as MNHEY and CDR2 as SMNVEV (reference sequence). V shed 8 bases and J 5 bases; nucleotides not matched to a gene: 10. This CDR3 has 15 residues. CDR3 coding DNA: TGTGCCAGCGGGACTATATACAGGGGGCATCAGCCCCAGCATTTT. Translated, it gives CASGTIYRGHQPQHF.

The rearrangement links TRBV10-3 to TRBJ2-5; no clear D gene. CDR1 and CDR2 from the germline V gene are ENHRY and SYGVKD. The CDR3 has 14 residues. V lost 2 bases to trimming and J lost 2 bases, with 9 bases between them. CDR3 nucleotides: TGTGCCATCAGTGAGGTCGGGCAGCAAGAGACCCAGTACTTC. This translates into CAISEVGQQETQYF.